This TCR beta chain was observed in a study of T-cell reconstitution after alpha-beta-depleted transplantation in children. Study-wide results and caveats: After one year, T-cell counts and TCRbeta diversity mostly came from new T cells. Reported findings indicate that, about two months after transplant, alpha-beta T cells came from several hundred expanded clones, which were derived from non-depleted graft cells.

TCRbeta library preparation incorporated unique molecular identifiers. One entry per CDR3 protein, called by TCRdb with MiXCR from the PCR reads. This table has fewer than 700,000 distinct CDR3 sequences, roughly 24% appearing once. This clonotype was picked up a small number of times. The antigen is undetermined. This specimen consisted of PBMCs, mostly from graft donor cells, obtained 360 days after TCRalphabeta/CD19-depleted stem cell transplant. The TCR originated in a boy under three years old who had a stem cell transplant for acute myeloid leukemia, so the T cells may come from the graft donor.

The CDR3 sequence: CASSYGLMAPLHF. CDR3 in DNA: TGTGCCAGCAGTTACGGCCTAATGGCACCCCTCCACTTT. This sequence joins TRBV6-5 and TRBJ1-6; no clear D. Trimming pared 2 bases from V and 11 bases from J, leaving 10 bases between. In germline, CDR1 is MNHEY, CDR2 SVGAGI. The CDR3 is 13 amino acids.